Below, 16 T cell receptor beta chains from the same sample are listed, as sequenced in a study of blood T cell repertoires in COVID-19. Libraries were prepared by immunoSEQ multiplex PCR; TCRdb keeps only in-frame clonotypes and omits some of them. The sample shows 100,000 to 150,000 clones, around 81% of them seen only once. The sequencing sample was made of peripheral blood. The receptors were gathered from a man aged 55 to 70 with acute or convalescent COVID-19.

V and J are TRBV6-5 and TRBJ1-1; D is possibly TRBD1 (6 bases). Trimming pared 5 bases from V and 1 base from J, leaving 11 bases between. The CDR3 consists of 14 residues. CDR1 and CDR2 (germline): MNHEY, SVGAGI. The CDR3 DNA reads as TGTGCCAGCAGTACGGGGGGACAGAACACTGAAGCTTTCTTT. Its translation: CASSTGGQNTEAFF.

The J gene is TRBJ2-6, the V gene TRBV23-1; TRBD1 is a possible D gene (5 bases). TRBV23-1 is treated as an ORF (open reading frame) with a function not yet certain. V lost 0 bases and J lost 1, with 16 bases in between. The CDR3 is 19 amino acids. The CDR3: CASSQSCGQRLSGANVLTF. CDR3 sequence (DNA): TGCGCCAGCAGTCAATCGTGCGGACAAAGACTTTCTGGGGCCAACGTCCTGACTTTC.

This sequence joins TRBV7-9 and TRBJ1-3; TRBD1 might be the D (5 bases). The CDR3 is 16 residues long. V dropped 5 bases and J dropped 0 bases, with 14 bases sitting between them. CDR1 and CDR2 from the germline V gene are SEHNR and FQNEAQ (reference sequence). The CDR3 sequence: CASSHSGVLSGNTIYF. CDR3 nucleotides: TGTGCCAGCAGCCATTCGGGGGTCCTCTCTGGAAACACCATATATTTT. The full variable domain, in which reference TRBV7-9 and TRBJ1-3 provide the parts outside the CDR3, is DTGVSQNPRHKITKRGQNVTFRCDPISEHNRLYWYRQTLGQGPEFLTYFQNEAQLEKSRLLSDRFSAERPKGSFSTLEIQRTEQGDSAMYLCASSHSGVLSGNTIYFGEGSWLTVV.

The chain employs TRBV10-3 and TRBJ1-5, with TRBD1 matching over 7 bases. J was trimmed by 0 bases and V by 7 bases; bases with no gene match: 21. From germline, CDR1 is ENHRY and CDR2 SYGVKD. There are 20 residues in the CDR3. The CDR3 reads CAITEPDRDSPRYSNQPQHF. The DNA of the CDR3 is TGTGCCATCACCGAACCCGACCGGGACAGCCCAAGGTATAGCAATCAGCCCCAGCATTTT.

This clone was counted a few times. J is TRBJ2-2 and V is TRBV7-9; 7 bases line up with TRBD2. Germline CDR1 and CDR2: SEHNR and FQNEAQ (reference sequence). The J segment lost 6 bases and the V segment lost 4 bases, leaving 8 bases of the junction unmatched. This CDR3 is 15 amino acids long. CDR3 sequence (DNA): TGTGCCAGCAGCTCGGCTAGCGGCCGCTCCGGGGAGCTGTTTTTT. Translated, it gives CASSSASGRSGELFF.

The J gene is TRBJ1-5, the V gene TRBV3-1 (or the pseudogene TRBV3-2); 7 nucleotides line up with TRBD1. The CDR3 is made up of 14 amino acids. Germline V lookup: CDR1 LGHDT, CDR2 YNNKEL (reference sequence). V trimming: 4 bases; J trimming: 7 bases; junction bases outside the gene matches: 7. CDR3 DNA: TGTGCCAGCAGCCCCGAAGGGGGCTACCAGCCCCAGCATTTT. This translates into CASSPEGGYQPQHF.

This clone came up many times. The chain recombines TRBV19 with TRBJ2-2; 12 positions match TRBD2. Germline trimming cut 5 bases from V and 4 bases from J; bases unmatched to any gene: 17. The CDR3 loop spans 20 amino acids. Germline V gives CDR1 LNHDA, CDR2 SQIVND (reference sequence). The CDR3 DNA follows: TGTGCCAGTAGTCCCTCCGGTCGGAGACTAGCGGGAGTAGGCACCGGGGAGCTGTTTTTT. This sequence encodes CASSPSGRRLAGVGTGELFF.

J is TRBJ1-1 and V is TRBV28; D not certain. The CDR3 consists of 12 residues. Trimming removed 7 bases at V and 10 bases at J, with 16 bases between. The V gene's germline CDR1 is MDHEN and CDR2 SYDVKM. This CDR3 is CASTEAGRVAFF. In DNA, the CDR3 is TGTGCCAGCACCGAAGCGGGCCGGGTAGCTTTCTTT.

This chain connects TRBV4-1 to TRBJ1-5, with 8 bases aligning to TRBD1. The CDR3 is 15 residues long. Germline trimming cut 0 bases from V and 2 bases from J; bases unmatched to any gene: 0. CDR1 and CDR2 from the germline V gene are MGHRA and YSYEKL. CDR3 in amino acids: CASSQETGGNQPQHF. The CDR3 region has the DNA TGCGCCAGCAGCCAAGAGACAGGGGGCAATCAGCCCCAGCATTTT.

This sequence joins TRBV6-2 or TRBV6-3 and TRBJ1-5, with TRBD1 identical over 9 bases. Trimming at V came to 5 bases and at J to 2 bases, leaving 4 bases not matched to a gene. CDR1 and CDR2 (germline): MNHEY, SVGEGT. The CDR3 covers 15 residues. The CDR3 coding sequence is TGTGCCAGCAGTATGAGGACAGGGGGCAATCAGCCCCAGCATTTT. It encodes CASSMRTGGNQPQHF.

The CDR3 DNA follows: TGTGCTAGTGGTAACTACTACACTGAAGCTTTCTTT. Translation: CASGNYYTEAFF. The chain uses TRBV12-5 and TRBJ1-1; no clear D. Germline V gene lookup returns CDR1 LGHNT and CDR2 FRNRAP. The CDR3 covers 12 residues. V lost 5 bases, J lost 3 bases, and 7 bases lay in between.

The CDR3 coding sequence is TGTGCCAGCAGCTTGGAGACACATTCATACAATGAGCAGTTCTTC. It codes for CASSLETHSYNEQFF. The rearrangement links TRBV5-4 to TRBJ2-1; no reliable D call. V dropped 0 bases and J dropped 4 bases, with 11 bases sitting between them. The CDR3 spans 15 residues. Germline loops: CDR1 SGHNT, CDR2 YYREEE (reference sequence).

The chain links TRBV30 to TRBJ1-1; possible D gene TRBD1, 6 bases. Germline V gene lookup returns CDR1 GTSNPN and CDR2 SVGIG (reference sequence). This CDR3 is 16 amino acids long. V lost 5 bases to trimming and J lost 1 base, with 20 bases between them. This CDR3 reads CAWAGGFLTGNTEAFF. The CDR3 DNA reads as TGTGCCTGGGCGGGGGGGTTTTTGACAGGGAACACTGAAGCTTTCTTT.

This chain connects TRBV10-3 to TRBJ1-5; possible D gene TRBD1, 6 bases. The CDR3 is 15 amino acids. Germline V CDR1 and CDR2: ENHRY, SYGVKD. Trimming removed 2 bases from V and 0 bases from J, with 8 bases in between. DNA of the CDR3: TGTGCCATCAGTGAGGAGGGGGATAGCAATCAGCCCCAGCATTTT. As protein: CAISEEGDSNQPQHF.

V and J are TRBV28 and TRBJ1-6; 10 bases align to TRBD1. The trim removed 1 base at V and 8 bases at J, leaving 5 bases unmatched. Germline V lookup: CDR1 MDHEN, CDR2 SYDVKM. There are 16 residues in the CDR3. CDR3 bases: TGTGCCAGCAGTTTATTTGCCGGGACAGGGGATTCACCCCTCCACTTT. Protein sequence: CASSLFAGTGDSPLHF. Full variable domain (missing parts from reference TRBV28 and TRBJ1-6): DVKVTQSSRYLVKRTGEKVFLECVQDMDHENMFWYRQDPGLGLRLIYFSYDVKMKEKGDIPEGYSVSREKKERFSLILESASTNQTSMYLCASSLFAGTGDSPLHFGNGTRLTVT.

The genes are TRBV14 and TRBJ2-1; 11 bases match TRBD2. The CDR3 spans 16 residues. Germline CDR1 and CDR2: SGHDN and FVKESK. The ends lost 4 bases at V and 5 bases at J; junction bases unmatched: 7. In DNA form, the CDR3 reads TGTGCCAGCAGCCCACTGACTAGCGGGGCCCACAATGAGCAGTTCTTC. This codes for CASSPLTSGAHNEQFF.